The entry below gives a single TCR beta chain sequence along with its context. The sample originates from a study of blood T cell repertoires in COVID-19. About the research overall: Sites in the United States, Italy and Spain provided acute and convalescent COVID-19 samples. Sources were T cells, B-cell-depleted T cells, or PBMCs; the material itself was cDNA or gDNA.

Methods used by the authors: Counts of nucleated cells, estimated from reference gene primer amplification, were obtained. Profiling relied on immunoSEQ multiplex PCR, and the TCRdb table lists in-frame clones only, not all of them. D and trimming come from the DNA, and the V and J calls and clone size come from that table. The repertoire holds roughly 250,000 clones, roughly 90% seen once, with about 6.3% in the top ten. The CDR3 consists of 17 residues. Germline values: CDR1 KGHSH, CDR2 LQKENI. The V segment lost 3 bases and the J segment 4 bases; nucleotides outside the gene matches: 11. Participant-given clinical history determined each cohort assignment.

V is TRBV18 and J is TRBJ2-1, with TRBD2 matching over 8 bases. Sequenced sample: PBMCs or T cells enriched from blood (not recorded which). The TCR was taken from a woman younger than 45 with acute COVID-19. The CDR3 loop is CASSPAGGSGMYNEQFF. In nucleotides, the CDR3 is TGTGCCAGCTCACCGGCCGGGGGTAGCGGGATGTACAATGAGCAGTTCTTC.